The clone carrying this T cell receptor (beta chain) has a count of ten or more. The antigen remains undetermined. With listed TCR primers and previously described methods, bulk TCR libraries were prepared. TCRdb called the PCR reads again in MiXCR, with one record for every CDR3 protein. The repertoire holds 80,000 to 95,000 distinct CDR3 sequences, about 20% seen once, with roughly 0.89% in the top ten. The entry originates in a study of molecular identifiers for immune sequencing clone quantification. Study-wide context: The replicates split RNA from around 18,000 or 91,000 naive CD8 cells five ways and sequenced four.

Study-level findings and limits: Clones carrying above 20 RNA copies accounted for over 97% of effector molecules, under 1% in naive cells.

CD8+CD4-CCR7+CD45RA+ sorting gave the naive CD8 T cells. The germline V and J ends were trimmed by 2 bases and 6 bases, with 10 bases remaining between them. The germline V gene encodes CDR1 MNHEY and CDR2 SMNVEV (reference sequence). The length of the CDR3 is 13 residues. The sample consisted of naive CD8+ T cells from blood, with Jurkat cell RNA spiked in. This sample's subset: FACS-sorted CD8+CD4-CCR7+CD45RA+ naive T cells. The receptor comes from a human donor in good health. Some libraries in this study had Jurkat cell RNA spiked in. The chain carries TRBV27 and TRBJ1-1; D is possibly TRBD1 (6 bases). The CDR3 protein is CASSLRGSAEAFF. DNA for the CDR3: TGTGCCAGCAGTTTAAGGGGGTCCGCTGAAGCTTTCTTT.